The T cell receptor beta chain under discussion was sequenced for a study of T cells in Graves' hyperthyroidism and ophthalmopathy. Overall study results and limits: Ophthalmopathy was distinguished from stable hyperthyroidism by 13 V-J signatures. Ophthalmopathy was predicted by the model a median of 6.5 months ahead of onset.

It was uncontrolled infection, other autoimmune disease, pregnancy or lactation that excluded patients. Thyroid ultrasound and orbital computed tomography, with clinical symptoms and serum thyroxine and TRAb, informed diagnoses. The CDR3 regions of TCR beta were amplified from RNA transcripts. The study used the HTBI primer set for a first-round RT-PCR of the TCR CDR3. TCRdb re-derived calls from the multiplex PCR reads in MiXCR, one entry per CDR3 protein. The data contain a few hundred thousand distinct CDR3 sequences, roughly 46% of them singletons. This clonotype was observed at least ten times. Its target is not known. Sequencing was done on a sample of peripheral blood or thyroid tissue (not recorded which). This TCR was recovered from an adult woman with Graves' disease, either hyperthyroidism or ophthalmopathy (not recorded which).

The chain's CDR3 is CSARLWDSPLHF. As DNA, the CDR3 is TGCAGTGCTAGGCTCTGGGATTCACCCCTCCACTTT. This chain connects TRBV20-1 to TRBJ1-6; D is undetermined. V lost 3 bases and J lost 8, with 8 bases in between. The CDR3 length is 12 residues. Germline CDR1 reads DFQATT; CDR2 reads SNEGSKA (reference sequence).